This T cell receptor (beta chain) was sequenced in a study of cytomegalovirus exposure and HLA in healthy donors. The PCR used 60 Vbeta and 13 Jbeta primers. Some clones are missing from TCRdb's copy, which holds only in-frame ones; the method was immunoSEQ multiplex PCR. The sample carries about 160,000 clones, just under 80% recorded once. In the case of this clone: The antigen is undetermined.

V dropped 4 bases and J dropped 2 bases, with 12 bases sitting between them. This CDR3 spans 14 amino acids. Germline loops: CDR1 SGHRS, CDR2 YFSETQ. General study results and limits: Some V segments (TRBV6-2 and TRBV6-3 among them) were excluded as indistinguishable. Most of the TCR beta V segments (in an earlier analysis) were productive either about 87% or about 30% of the time. A later analysis linked 15,000 to 20,000 TCR beta sequences to HLA alleles at 0.05 false discovery rate. High sensitivity and specificity were reportedly achieved when the classifier diagnosed cytomegalovirus status.

This clonotype was sampled from a man younger than 30 in good health and CMV-seropositive. The rearrangement uses TRBV5-1 and TRBJ1-2; a weak D match, TRBD1 (5 bases). Sequencing was performed on PBMCs. The CDR3 here is CASSTTGDNYGYTF. The CDR3 DNA reads as TGCGCCAGCAGCACAACAGGTGACAACTATGGCTACACCTTC.